This note documents a single TCR beta chain sequence. The antigen is undetermined. The J segment lost 2 bases and the V segment lost 2 bases, leaving 6 bases of the junction unmatched. The CDR3 is made up of 16 amino acids. Germline-derived CDR1 and CDR2 are MNHEY and SVGAGI. The study ran its PCR with 60 Vbeta and 13 Jbeta primers. Generated by immunoSEQ multiplex PCR, the TCRdb table keeps only in-frame clones and is missing some. The repertoire holds under 250,000 clones, more than 65% seen once, with 1.5% to 2% in the top ten. This record comes from a study of cytomegalovirus exposure and HLA in healthy donors. The wider study: One earlier analysis, a look at 180 million or so T cells, found almost 120 million unique TCR beta sequences. Study results and caveats: One later analysis reportedly identified an Asian-associated ancestry cluster that showed fewer N-insertions than the roughly 700-donor mean. Most of the CMV-associated TCR beta chains (in a later analysis) appeared to be HLA-restricted.

Sequenced input: PBMCs. The receptor was derived from a man in his forties or fifties in good health and CMV-seronegative. J is TRBJ2-3 and V is TRBV6-5, with 8 bases identical to TRBD2. CDR3 nucleotides: TGTGCCAGCAGTTACGAACCGGGACTAGACACAGATACGCAGTATTTT. This translates into CASSYEPGLDTDTQYF.